The sequence of this T cell receptor beta chain was determined in a study of cytomegalovirus exposure and HLA in healthy donors. Amplification used 60 Vbeta primers and 13 Jbeta primers. In the study's own analysis: The authors later counted 70 million to 80 million unique TCR beta chains, some 11 million of them shared. TCRdb keeps only in-frame clones here, not all; method: immunoSEQ multiplex PCR. V and J calls and clone size are those listed in that table; D and trimming were worked out from the DNA. Among some 120,000 clones listed, around 75% were seen once. Findings and limits, study-wide: With high specificity and sensitivity, the classifier reportedly diagnosed cytomegalovirus status. Because they were indistinguishable, some V segments, including TRBV6-2 and TRBV6-3, were excluded.

Germline V CDR1 and CDR2: SQVTM, ANQGSEA. V was trimmed by 6 bases and J by 2 bases, leaving 13 bases between them. This CDR3 contains 13 residues. Concerning this clone: What it binds is unknown.

V and J are TRBV29-1 and TRBJ1-1; the D gene is possibly TRBD1 (6 bases). The receptor was derived from a woman aged 45-65 years in good health and CMV-seronegative. Sequenced material: PBMCs. The DNA of the CDR3 is TGCAGCGTCGTGGACAGCTACAACACTGAAGCTTTCTTT. Its protein is CSVVDSYNTEAFF. Supplemented by reference TRBV29-1 and TRBJ1-1, the full variable domain reads SAVISQKPSRDICQRGTSLTIQCQVDSQVTMMFWYRQQPGQSLTLIATANQGSEATYESGFVIDKFPISRPNLTFSTLTVSNMSPEDSSIYLCSVVDSYNTEAFFGQGTRLTVV.